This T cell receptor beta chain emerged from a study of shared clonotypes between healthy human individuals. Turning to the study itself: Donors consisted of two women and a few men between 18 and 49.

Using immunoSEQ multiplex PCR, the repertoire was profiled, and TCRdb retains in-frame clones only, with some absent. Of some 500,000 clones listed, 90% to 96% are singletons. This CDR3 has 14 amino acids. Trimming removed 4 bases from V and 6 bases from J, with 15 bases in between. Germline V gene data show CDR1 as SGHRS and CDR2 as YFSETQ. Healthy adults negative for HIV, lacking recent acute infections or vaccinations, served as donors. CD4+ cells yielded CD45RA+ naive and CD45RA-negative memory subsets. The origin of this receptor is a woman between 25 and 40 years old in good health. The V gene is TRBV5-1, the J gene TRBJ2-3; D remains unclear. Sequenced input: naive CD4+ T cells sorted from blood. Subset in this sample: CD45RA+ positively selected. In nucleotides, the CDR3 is TGCGCCAGCAGCGTTGGATCGGGTTCGGATACGCAGTATTTT. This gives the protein CASSVGSGSDTQYF.